This T cell receptor (beta chain) is from a study of blood T cell repertoires in COVID-19. Study background: Sites in the United States, Italy and Spain provided acute and convalescent COVID-19 samples. T cells, B-cell-depleted T cells, or PBMCs provided the cDNA or gDNA that served as material.

In the authors' workflow: Estimation of nucleated cell counts relied on the amplification of reference gene primers. TCRdb's copy holds only in-frame clones and misses some; the assay was immunoSEQ multiplex PCR. That table gives V, J and clone size, and the DNA gave D and trimming. The sample holds more than 40,000 clones; roughly nine tenths are singletons and the top ten take roughly 15%. Trimming removed 5 bases from V and 8 bases from J, with 12 bases in between. Per the germline V gene, CDR1 is MDHEN and CDR2 is SYDVKM. The CDR3 extends over 12 amino acids. The specimen sequenced was peripheral blood. This rearrangement joins TRBV28 to TRBJ1-2; possible D gene TRBD1, 6 bases. This clonotype was obtained from a man aged 55 to 70 with active or convalescent COVID-19. The CDR3 coding sequence is TGTGCCAGCAGTCGACAGGTGGAGGGCTACACCTTC. The encoded protein is CASSRQVEGYTF.